The 31 T cell receptor beta chains listed next were all sequenced from one sample in a study of OX40 agonist ivuxolimab in advanced cancers. Assay used: immunoSEQ multiplex PCR; TCRdb lists only in-frame clones, some missing. Of around 62,000 clones in the sample, roughly nine tenths are singletons; the top ten hold 9% to 15%. The sample was CD4+ or CD8+ T cells sorted from blood, taken in a trial of the OX40 agonist ivuxolimab. The receptors stem from an adult with an advanced solid tumor such as melanoma, head and neck, liver or kidney cancer.

This clone was seen once. The rearrangement links TRBV19 to TRBJ2-1; TRBD2 matches at 9 bases. V shed 7 bases and J 2 bases; nucleotides not matched to a gene: 6. The CDR3 runs 15 residues. Germline V CDR1 and CDR2: LNHDA, SQIVND (reference sequence). CDR3 residues: CASTRVAGAYNEQFF. The CDR3 DNA reads TGTGCCAGTACCCGGGTAGCGGGAGCCTACAATGAGCAGTTCTTC.

The V call is TRBV9, the J call TRBJ2-5, with TRBD1 matching over 9 bases. Germline loops: CDR1 SGDLS, CDR2 YYNGEE. Trimming at V came to 4 bases and at J to 4 bases, leaving 8 bases not matched to a gene. The CDR3 length is 15 residues. CDR3 sequence reads: CASSPSGTGPETQYF. CDR3 in DNA: TGTGCCAGCAGCCCCTCCGGGACAGGGCCAGAGACCCAGTACTTC.

V is TRBV28 and J is TRBJ1-1; D call uncertain. Trimming removed 4 bases at V and 1 base at J, with 16 bases between. Germline V lookup: CDR1 MDHEN, CDR2 SYDVKM. This CDR3 is built from 16 residues. The CDR3 coding sequence is TGTGCCAGCAGTTCTGTTCCCTCAATCGCGAACACTGAAGCTTTCTTT. Translating it yields CASSSVPSIANTEAFF.

The chain couples TRBV4-3 to TRBJ2-1; 8 bases are shared with TRBD2. The trim removed 1 base at V and 10 bases at J, leaving 9 bases unmatched. CDR3 length: 15 residues. Germline-derived CDR1 and CDR2 are LGHNA and YSLEER. The CDR3 nucleotides are TGCGCCAGCAGCCAAGTGCGGGGGGCCGGTGGGGAGCAGTTCTTC. It encodes CASSQVRGAGGEQFF.

The J gene is TRBJ2-1, the V gene TRBV2; the match to TRBD1 covers 10 bases. V lost 1 base and J lost 10; bases outside the gene matches: 7. Germline CDR1 and CDR2: SNHLY and FYNNEI. The CDR3 extends over 15 amino acids. The CDR3 is CASSEGDRGSLEQFF. CDR3 nucleotide sequence: TGTGCCAGCAGTGAAGGGGACAGGGGATCATTAGAGCAGTTCTTC.

By proportion, this clone is medium-sized (0.01 to 0.1%). The chain has TRBV6-6 and TRBJ2-1, with TRBD1 identical over 7 bases. Germline V gene lookup returns CDR1 MNHNY and CDR2 SVGAGI (reference sequence). The CDR3 contains 15 residues. V was pared by 7 bases and J by 2 bases, with 8 bases of the junction left unmatched. CDR3 protein: CASIKGALTYNEQFF. CDR3 DNA: TGTGCCAGCATAAAGGGGGCCCTAACCTACAATGAGCAGTTCTTC.

This chain uses TRBV6-6 with TRBJ1-6; the D gene is possibly TRBD1 (6 bases). Germline CDR1 is MNHNY and CDR2 is SVGAGI (reference sequence). Trimming left V 6 bases short and J 2 bases short, with 11 bases between. The CDR3 is 15 residues long. Here the CDR3 reads CASSPGTPYNSPLHF. CDR3 in DNA: TGTGCCAGCAGCCCTGGGACACCCTATAATTCACCCCTCCACTTT.

The sample holds one count of this clone. The chain is built from TRBV30 and TRBJ2-6; TRBD1 aligns across 8 bases. Germline values: CDR1 GTSNPN, CDR2 SVGIG (reference sequence). This CDR3 region has 18 residues. The ends lost 2 bases at V and 0 bases at J; junction bases unmatched: 9. The CDR3 spells CAWSRGRGRSSGANVLTF. The CDR3 coding sequence is TGTGCCTGGAGTAGGGGCAGGGGGCGGTCCTCTGGGGCCAACGTCCTGACTTTC.

Judged by abundance, this clone is medium-sized. The V call is TRBV9, the J call TRBJ2-2; 8 bases line up with TRBD2. The length of the CDR3 is 13 residues. Per the germline V gene, CDR1 is SGDLS and CDR2 is YYNGEE. Germline trimming cut 3 bases from V and 6 bases from J; bases unmatched to any gene: 1. The CDR3 loop reads CASSAGGSGELFF. The CDR3 DNA reads as TGTGCCAGCAGCGCGGGAGGGTCCGGGGAGCTGTTTTTT.

This chain uses TRBV11-2 with TRBJ2-1; D may be TRBD2 (7 bases). CDR3 length: 15 residues. Trimming took off 5 bases at V and 7 bases at J, with 18 bases between the two ends. The germline V gene encodes CDR1 SGHAT and CDR2 FQNNGV. The DNA of the CDR3 is TGTGCCAGCAGCGAGGGGGGAGGGCCGGGGAATGAGCAGTTCTTC. Translation gives CASSEGGGPGNEQFF.

The chain employs TRBV7-9 and TRBJ2-5, with 7 nucleotides matching TRBD1. J lost 5 bases, V lost 5 bases, and 8 bases had no gene match. There are 14 residues in the CDR3. Germline loops: CDR1 SEHNR, CDR2 FQNEAQ (reference sequence). CDR3 DNA sequence: TGTGCCAGCAGCCCACAGACAGGGTTGGAGACCCAGTACTTC. As protein: CASSPQTGLETQYF.

A single count supports this clone. The gene calls are TRBV6-5 and TRBJ1-2, with D perhaps TRBD1 (6 bases). V was clipped by 8 bases and J by 8 bases, with 18 bases between them. CDR3 length: 13 amino acids. Looked up from germline, CDR1 is MNHEY and CDR2 is SVGAGI. CDR3 nucleotides: TGTGCCAGCTGGGGGGGCTACAGGTGGGGCTACACCTTC. This gives the protein CASWGGYRWGYTF.

V usage is TRBV5-1 and J usage is TRBJ2-7; possibly TRBD2 for D (6 bases). V was shortened by 3 bases and J by 4 bases, with 11 bases between the two germline ends. The CDR3 consists of 13 residues. Germline assignment: CDR1 SGHRS and CDR2 YFSETQ. The CDR3 DNA is TGCGCCAGCAGCTGGATCGGGGGATACGAGCAGTACTTC. Its translation is CASSWIGGYEQYF.

In its sample, this clone is medium-sized (0.01 to 0.1%). The chain employs TRBV6-1 and TRBJ1-2, with 7 bases matching TRBD1. Looked up from germline, CDR1 is MNHNS and CDR2 is SASEGT. The CDR3 is made up of 14 amino acids. V lost 4 bases, J lost 8 bases, and 10 bases stayed unmatched. CDR3 coding DNA: TGTGCCAGCAGTGGCCTGACAGGGTTTGGCGGCTACACCTTC. Translating gives CASSGLTGFGGYTF.

This clone came up once. The rearrangement joins TRBV9 to TRBJ2-3, with a possible D match to TRBD1 (5 bases). Per germline, CDR1 SGDLS and CDR2 YYNGEE. The CDR3 runs to 12 residues. V was clipped by 6 bases and J by 4 bases, with 9 bases between them. The CDR3 loop reads CASNSGSDTQYF. Here the CDR3 DNA reads TGTGCCAGCAATTCAGGGTCAGATACGCAGTATTTT.

The rearrangement uses TRBV21-1 and TRBJ1-5; the table's D call, TRBD1, has no DNA check behind it. TRBV21-1 is an annotated pseudogene. This CDR3 has 14 residues. For the CDR3, the DNA is TGTGCCAGCAGAAAAAGCCAGGATTATCAGCCCCAGCATTTT. It specifies CASRKSQDYQPQHF.

This chain joins TRBV7-8 and TRBJ2-5, with TRBD2 matching 9 bases. Trimming removed 2 bases from V and 7 bases from J; junction bases left unmatched: 8. The CDR3 spans 15 residues. The germline gives CDR1 SGHVS, CDR2 FQNEAQ. The CDR3 sequence: CASSLSSGSPGTQYF. The CDR3, as DNA: TGTGCCAGCAGCTTAAGTAGCGGGAGCCCAGGGACCCAGTACTTC.

The rearrangement uses TRBV28 and TRBJ1-5; D gene uncertain. Between the trimmed V and J ends, which lost 4 bases and 3 bases, there was a span of 16 bases. The CDR3 runs 16 residues. Germline CDR1 MDHEN, CDR2 SYDVKM. CDR3 amino acids: CASSSHFGGVNQPQHF. As DNA, the CDR3 is TGTGCCAGCAGTTCTCACTTTGGCGGCGTCAATCAGCCCCAGCATTTT.

The genes are TRBV10-2 and TRBJ1-1, with D unclear. Looked up from germline, CDR1 is WSHSY and CDR2 is SAAADI. This CDR3 comprises 14 residues. Trimming removed 8 bases at V and 1 base at J, with 14 bases between. CDR3 nucleotide sequence: TGCGCCAGCGCTCCCGGATCGGCGAACACTGAAGCTTTCTTT. It specifies CASAPGSANTEAFF.

The chain uses TRBV10-2 and TRBJ2-1, with 12 positions matching TRBD2. Per the germline V gene, CDR1 is WSHSY and CDR2 is SAAADI. Germline trimming cut 6 bases from V and 4 bases from J; bases unmatched to any gene: 4. This CDR3 has 15 amino acids. CDR3 sequence: CASRTSGSLYNEQFF. The CDR3 bases are TGCGCCAGCAGGACTAGCGGGAGTCTTTACAATGAGCAGTTCTTC.

This chain uses TRBV7-9 with TRBJ2-5; TRBD2 might be the D (6 bases). Deletions cut 2 bases from V and 3 bases from J, with 13 bases between. Germline V gives CDR1 SEHNR, CDR2 FQNEAQ (reference sequence). The CDR3 contains 15 residues. The CDR3 spells CASSLFDGGKETQYF. The CDR3 bases are TGTGCCAGCAGCTTATTCGACGGGGGAAAAGAGACCCAGTACTTC.

The sample holds one count of this clone. The rearrangement links TRBV28 to TRBJ2-5; D not resolved. The CDR3 is 17 amino acids. V was clipped by 3 bases and J by 3 bases, with 20 bases between them. Germline CDR1 and CDR2: MDHEN and SYDVKM. The CDR3: CASSFEKNNALKETQYF. For the CDR3, the DNA is TGTGCCAGCAGTTTTGAAAAGAACAATGCTCTAAAAGAGACCCAGTACTTC. The full variable domain, with the rest looked up from reference TRBV28 and TRBJ2-5, is DVKVTQSSRYLVKRTGEKVFLECVQDMDHENMFWYRQDPGLGLRLIYFSYDVKMKEKGDIPEGYSVSREKKERFSLILESASTNQTSMYLCASSFEKNNALKETQYFGPGTRLLVL.

The chain is built from TRBV27 and TRBJ2-2; D ambiguous. The CDR3 loop spans 14 amino acids. CDR1 and CDR2 from the germline V gene are MNHEY and SMNVEV (reference sequence). The V gene lost 3 bases and the J gene lost 6 bases, with 11 bases spanning the gap. CDR3 amino acids: CASSFAVRPGELFF. CDR3 in DNA: TGTGCCAGCAGTTTCGCAGTCCGCCCCGGGGAGCTGTTTTTT.

The chain is built from TRBV7-8 and TRBJ2-7; perhaps TRBD1 as D (5 bases). Germline V gene data show CDR1 as SGHVS and CDR2 as FQNEAQ. Trimming removed 0 bases from V and 4 bases from J, with 13 bases in between. The CDR3 runs 15 residues. The CDR3 nucleotides read TGTGCCAGCAGCTTAGCGGCATCACAGGCATACGAGCAGTACGTC. This codes for CASSLAASQAYEQYV.

The chain joins TRBV12-2 to TRBJ2-7; the table's TRBD2 call for D was not verified on the DNA. TRBV12-2 constitutes a pseudogene. CDR3 length: 17 residues. In DNA, the CDR3 is TGTGCAAGTCGCTTAGGAAAGGGACTAGCGGGCACCTACGAGCAGTACGTC. It specifies CASRLGKGLAGTYEQYV.

The genes are TRBV5-6 and TRBJ2-5; no clear D gene. The CDR3 totals 13 residues. CDR1 SGHDT and CDR2 YYEEEE come from the germline V gene. V dropped 2 bases and J dropped 5 bases, with 10 bases sitting between them. The CDR3 loop is CASSFNKEETQYF. The CDR3 DNA reads as TGTGCCAGCAGCTTCAACAAAGAGGAGACCCAGTACTTC.

V is TRBV19 and J is TRBJ1-5, with D hard to call. The V end was cut by 1 base, the J end by 4 bases, with 5 bases between. CDR1 and CDR2 from the germline V gene are LNHDA and SQIVND (reference sequence). The CDR3 extends over 13 amino acids. CDR3 sequence reads: CASSIVLNQPQHF. CDR3 nucleotides: TGTGCCAGTAGTATAGTTCTGAATCAGCCCCAGCATTTT.

The genes are TRBV6-5 and TRBJ2-7; 9 bases fit TRBD1. This CDR3 has 14 residues. Germline loops: CDR1 MNHEY, CDR2 SVGAGI. With 4 bases clipped from V and 3 bases from J, the junction kept 4 bases outside the gene matches. CDR3 in DNA: TGTGCCAGCAGTTTACAGGGGGCGAGCTACGAGCAGTACTTC. It translates to CASSLQGASYEQYF.

V and J are TRBV7-3 and TRBJ2-1; TRBD2 might be the D (6 bases). V shed 0 bases and J shed 0 bases, with 15 bases lying between them. The CDR3 consists of 18 residues. Germline V gene sequence: CDR1 SGHTA, CDR2 FQGTGA. The CDR3 bases are TGTGCCAGCAGCTTAACTGGAGTATACGGGAGCTCCTACAATGAGCAGTTCTTC. This codes for CASSLTGVYGSSYNEQFF.

The chain joins TRBV7-9 to TRBJ2-6; D unresolved. V was clipped by 5 bases and J by 4 bases, with 9 bases between them. Germline CDR1 and CDR2: SEHNR and FQNEAQ (reference sequence). This CDR3 comprises 14 residues. The chain's CDR3 is CASSASEGANVLTF. The CDR3 DNA reads TGTGCCAGCAGCGCCTCGGAAGGGGCCAACGTCCTGACTTTC.

The rearrangement uses TRBV7-9 and TRBJ2-1, with D unresolved. Germline V gene sequence: CDR1 SEHNR, CDR2 FQNEAQ (reference sequence). V lost 2 bases and J 6 bases, leaving 8 bases between the germline ends. This CDR3 contains 13 residues. The CDR3 loop is CASSLSVRNEQFF. CDR3 nucleotide sequence: TGTGCCAGCAGCTTATCGGTCCGCAATGAGCAGTTCTTC.